A single sample is the source of the 19 T cell receptor beta chains below, sequenced in a study of read filtering for tumor transcriptome and immune sequencing. The library was built from about 400 ng RNA with molecular barcoded adaptors for alpha/delta and beta/gamma chains. TCRdb re-called the reads with MiXCR, one entry per CDR3 protein. The sample has tens of thousands of distinct CDR3 sequences, around 14% seen once. Sequenced material: a population of CD138-negative cells sorted from bone marrow. The source of these receptors is a donor at least 40 years old with multiple myeloma.

The rearrangement joins TRBV7-9 to TRBJ2-3; D remains ambiguous. Germline V gives CDR1 SEHNR, CDR2 FQNEAQ (reference sequence). Deletions cut 5 bases from V and 3 bases from J, with 15 bases between. This CDR3 spans 15 amino acids. CDR3 protein: CASSLMDASTDTQYF. The DNA of the CDR3 is TGTGCCAGCAGCCTTATGGACGCCAGTACAGATACGCAGTATTTT.

About this clonotype itself: With a much larger clone just one base away, this may be a read error. In nucleotides, the CDR3 is TGTGCCAGCTCACCAAGACAGGGAACGGGAGAGGCCCAGTACTTC. Translated, it gives CASSPRQGTGEAQYF. This sequence joins TRBV18 and TRBJ2-5, with a possible D match to TRBD1 (7 bases). Germline V lookup: CDR1 KGHSH, CDR2 LQKENI. The CDR3 has 15 amino acids.

Many counts were recorded for this clonotype. The chain is built from TRBV2 and TRBJ2-3; a weak D match, TRBD1 (6 bases). V was trimmed by 0 bases and J by 4 bases, leaving 11 bases between them. The CDR3 totals 15 residues. CDR1 is SNHLY and CDR2 is FYNNEI in the germline V gene. CDR3 bases: TGTGCCAGCAGTGAAGCGGGCAGGGGAGCAGATACGCAGTATTTT. This translates into CASSEAGRGADTQYF.

This clonotype was found a few times. This chain uses TRBV30 with TRBJ1-1, with D possibly matching TRBD1 (5 bases). The V gene's germline CDR1 is GTSNPN and CDR2 SVGIG (reference sequence). Trimming pared 2 bases from V and 5 bases from J, leaving 9 bases between. The CDR3 is 12 amino acids. This CDR3 is CAWSLGVTEAFF. CDR3 DNA sequence: TGTGCCTGGAGTCTGGGGGTAACTGAAGCTTTCTTT.

This clonotype came up once. V is TRBV29-1 and J is TRBJ1-5; 7 bases map to TRBD1. There are 12 residues in the CDR3. Germline CDR1 is SQVTM and CDR2 is ANQGSEA. The V gene end was trimmed by 7 bases and the J gene end by 4 bases; junction bases not matched to a gene: 4. The CDR3 sequence: CSAGTENQPQHF. CDR3 in DNA: TGCAGCGCTGGGACAGAGAATCAGCCCCAGCATTTT.

Concerning this clonotype: A much larger clone differs from this one at a single base, so this may be a read error. Likely a read error: the CDR3 ends without its conserved phenylalanine or tryptophan. This chain connects TRBV5-1 to TRBJ2-5, with D perhaps matching TRBD2 (6 bases). CDR1 and CDR2 (germline): SGHRS, YFSETQ. Trimming pared 4 bases from V and 5 bases from J, leaving 18 bases between. The CDR3 is 15 residues long. The CDR3 region is CASSTGDSSWETQYL. CDR3 bases: TGCGCCAGCAGCACGGGGGACTCTTCATGGGAGACCCAGTACCTC.

This clonotype was counted between two and nine times. This could be a read error, since a much larger clone is one nucleotide away. This chain uses TRBV11-3 with TRBJ2-7; D possibly corresponds to TRBD2 (7 bases). Germline loops: CDR1 SGHNT, CDR2 YENEEA. The CDR3 loop spans 14 amino acids. The CDR3 here is CASSLRGAVDERYF. In nucleotides, the CDR3 is TGTGCCAGCAGCTTACGGGGGGCGGTCGACGAGCGGTACTTC. The variable domain in full, with the rest retrieved from reference TRBV11-3 and TRBJ2-7, is EAGVVQSPRYKIIEKKQPVAFWCNPISGHNTLYWYLQNLGQGPELLIRYENEEAVDDSQLPKDRFSAERLKGVDSTLKIQPAELGDSAVYLCASSLRGAVDERYFGPGTRLTVT.

In its sample, this clonotype was seen many times. The chain employs TRBV6-5 and TRBJ2-1, with 11 bases lining up with TRBD2. CDR3 length: 16 amino acids. V was clipped by 5 bases and J by 3 bases; unmatched bases: 6. Germline CDR1 is MNHEY and CDR2 is SVGAGI. The CDR3 DNA is TGTGCCAGCAGTCCATCCGGGACTAGCGGCTACAATGAGCAGTTCTTC. Its translation: CASSPSGTSGYNEQFF.

This clonotype has a count of ten or more. The chain uses TRBV18 and TRBJ2-2, with TRBD1 matching over 7 bases. The germline V gene has CDR1 KGHSH and CDR2 LQKENI. The CDR3 loop spans 15 amino acids. V gave up 3 bases and J gave up 4 bases; unmatched junction bases: 5. The CDR3 bases are TGTGCCAGCTCACCCATGGGACAGAGCACCGGGGAGCTGTTTTTT. This gives the protein CASSPMGQSTGELFF.

This clonotype has ten or more counts. The CDR3 reads CASSQWVQVAFF. CDR3 nucleotide sequence: TGTGCCAGCAGCCAATGGGTCCAGGTAGCTTTCTTT. The rearrangement joins TRBV14 to TRBJ1-1; no clear D. The CDR3 sequence is 12 residues long. Trimming took 2 bases from V and 10 from J, leaving 11 bases between them. Germline loops: CDR1 SGHDN, CDR2 FVKESK.

This clonotype was seen repeatedly, ten times or more. This chain links TRBV6-2 or TRBV6-3 with TRBJ2-1; the D is unclear. The CDR3 loop spans 15 amino acids. The germline V gene has CDR1 MNHEY and CDR2 SVGEGT. V shed 4 bases and J shed 4 bases, with 14 bases lying between them. CDR3 sequence: CASSWPRRVYNEQFF. In nucleotides, the CDR3 is TGTGCCAGCAGTTGGCCCCGTCGGGTGTACAATGAGCAGTTCTTC.

J is TRBJ2-1 and V is TRBV12-3 or TRBV12-4; 9 nucleotides line up with TRBD2. The V and J ends lost 3 bases and 0 bases, in that order; junction bases with no gene match: 9. CDR3 size: 18 residues. CDR3 loop: CASSFWSSGVSSYNEQFF. In DNA form, the CDR3 reads TGTGCCAGCAGTTTCTGGTCTAGCGGGGTCAGCTCCTACAATGAGCAGTTCTTC.

About this clonotype: A single base separates this from a much larger clone, so it may be a read error. This sequence joins TRBV5-1 and TRBJ2-7; possible D gene TRBD1, 5 bases. The CDR3 is made up of 14 amino acids. Germline CDR1 reads SGHRS; CDR2 reads YFSETQ. The CDR3 DNA sequence: TGTGCCAGCAGCTTGGCAGGGATCTCCTGCGAGCAGTACTTC. This translates into CASSLAGISCEQYF.

This clonotype was seen repeatedly, ten times or more. The CDR3 sequence is CASSEEGGRGREQYF. The CDR3 nucleotides are TGTGCCAGCAGTGAGGAAGGGGGCAGGGGGCGTGAGCAGTACTTC. The V and J genes are TRBV6-1 and TRBJ2-7, with 8 bases matching TRBD1. The CDR3 is made up of 15 amino acids. Germline V gives CDR1 MNHNS, CDR2 SASEGT. V was pared by 3 bases and J by 7 bases, with 11 bases of the junction left unmatched.

The sample holds many counts of this clonotype. V gene TRBV19 combines with J gene TRBJ2-1; 11 nucleotides agree with TRBD2. In germline, CDR1 is LNHDA, CDR2 SQIVND (reference sequence). The trim removed 0 bases at V and 6 bases at J, leaving 4 bases unmatched. The CDR3 spans 16 residues. This chain's CDR3 is CASSIEEGLAVNEQFF. CDR3 nucleotides: TGTGCCAGTAGTATAGAGGAGGGACTAGCGGTCAATGAGCAGTTCTTC.

This clonotype was detected ten times or more. This chain connects TRBV7-9 to TRBJ1-2, with D perhaps TRBD1 (5 bases). Germline-derived CDR1 and CDR2 are SEHNR and FQNEAQ (reference sequence). This CDR3 has 12 amino acids. Trimming left V 6 bases short and J 3 bases short, with 8 bases between. CDR3 DNA sequence: TGTGCCAGCAGGAGGGACGACTATGGCTACACCTTC. Protein sequence: CASRRDDYGYTF.

Notes on this clonotype: This likely came from a read error, as a far larger clone is one base away. This chain uses TRBV7-2 with TRBJ2-7, with a tentative D call TRBD2 (5 bases). The CDR3 has 13 amino acids. The V end was cut by 0 bases, the J end by 7 bases, with 10 bases between. The germline V gene has CDR1 SGHTA and CDR2 FQGNSA. The DNA for the CDR3 is TGTGCCAGCAGCTTAGCAAACCCGGGGGAGCAGTACTTC. Protein: CASSLANPGEQYF.

Comments on this clonotype: Its ends do not fully match the called genes, so a read error is possible. The V and J genes are TRBV20-1 and TRBJ2-1, with D possibly matching TRBD2 (6 bases). CDR3 length: 12 residues. Germline V gives CDR1 DFQATT, CDR2 SNEGSKA (reference sequence). The CDR3: CSVAGGWSERFF. In DNA, the CDR3 is TGCAGTGTGGCTGGGGGGTGGAGTGAGCGGTTCTTC.

Ten or more counts support this clonotype. The chain employs TRBV29-1 and TRBJ2-3; 7 bases agree with TRBD2. V lost 7 bases to trimming and J lost 3 bases; unmatched junction nucleotides: 16. In germline, CDR1 is SQVTM, CDR2 ANQGSEA. This CDR3 is 16 amino acids long. DNA for the CDR3: TGCAGCGCCCGAAGGTCTCTTTTGCGGGAGACAGATACGCAGTATTTT. It is translated as CSARRSLLRETDTQYF.